These 27 T cell receptor beta chains came from one sample sequenced in a study of identical twins. Using its own MiXCR run on the 5' RACE reads, TCRdb lists one record per CDR3 protein. The profile shows approximately 300,000 distinct CDR3 sequences, nearly 9.5% of them singletons. These data are also associated with another study on yellow fever vaccine responses in identical twins.

The sample consisted of CD8+ T cells sorted from blood. Every receptor here comes from a woman aged 18 to 35 in good health.

This rearrangement joins TRBV7-9 to TRBJ2-2; TRBD1 is a possible D gene (6 bases). V was shortened by 4 bases and J by 1 base, with 7 bases between the two germline ends. Germline V CDR1 and CDR2: SEHNR, FQNEAQ (reference sequence). There are 14 residues in the CDR3. The CDR3 protein is CASSWGQNTGELFF. The CDR3 DNA reads TGTGCCAGCAGCTGGGGACAGAACACCGGGGAGCTGTTTTTT.

This chain uses TRBV4-1 with TRBJ1-4; 7 bases fit TRBD1. The ends lost 0 bases at V and 3 bases at J; junction bases unmatched: 4. Germline lookup yields CDR1 MGHRA and CDR2 YSYEKL. The CDR3 has 16 residues. The CDR3 coding sequence is TGCGCCAGCAGCCAAGACCCGGGACAGTCTAATGAAAAACTGTTTTTT. The encoded protein is CASSQDPGQSNEKLFF.

This clonotype was recorded at least ten times. CDR3 in DNA: TGTGCCAGCAGCCAAACTGTGGGACAGACGATCTACGAGCAGTACTTC. The encoded protein is CASSQTVGQTIYEQYF. V gene TRBV4-2 combines with J gene TRBJ2-7; 7 bases fit TRBD1. V lost 2 bases, J lost 3 bases, and 10 bases stayed unmatched. Germline CDR1 LGHNA, CDR2 YNFKEQ. The CDR3 extends over 16 amino acids.

This clonotype showed up just a few times. This chain uses TRBV29-1 with TRBJ2-1; 7 positions match TRBD2. The CDR3 is made up of 12 amino acids. Per germline, CDR1 SQVTM and CDR2 ANQGSEA. J lost 3 bases, V lost 6 bases, and 2 bases had no gene match. The CDR3 nucleotides are TGCAGCGTAAGGACTAGCTACAATGAGCAGTTCTTC. Translation: CSVRTSYNEQFF.

This chain joins TRBV7-2 and TRBJ2-1; D is perhaps TRBD1 (6 bases). Germline V lookup: CDR1 SGHTA, CDR2 FQGNSA. V was clipped by 6 bases and J by 4 bases, with 13 bases between them. There are 14 residues in the CDR3. CDR3 protein: CASRNRARYNEQFF. The DNA of the CDR3 is TGTGCCAGCAGAAACAGGGCTAGATACAATGAGCAGTTCTTC.

This clonotype was seen a few times. CDR3: CSVEDPGGWGYTF. The CDR3 region has the DNA TGCAGCGTTGAAGATCCTGGAGGGTGGGGCTACACCTTC. The rearrangement links TRBV29-1 to TRBJ1-2; D is unclear. The V end was cut by 0 bases, the J end by 8 bases, with 13 bases between. This CDR3 is built from 13 residues. CDR1 and CDR2 from the germline V gene are SQVTM and ANQGSEA. Complete variable domain (other parts from reference TRBV29-1 and TRBJ1-2): SAVISQKPSRDICQRGTSLTIQCQVDSQVTMMFWYRQQPGQSLTLIATANQGSEATYESGFVIDKFPISRPNLTFSTLTVSNMSPEDSSIYLCSVEDPGGWGYTFGSGTRLTVV.

This chain joins TRBV20-1 and TRBJ1-3; D gene ambiguous. Germline V gene lookup returns CDR1 DFQATT and CDR2 SNEGSKA (reference sequence). V lost 0 bases to trimming and J lost 0 bases, with 9 bases between them. The CDR3 runs to 15 residues. CDR3 in DNA: TGCAGTGCTAGAGATATACGGCTCTCTGGAAACACCATATATTTT. Its translation: CSARDIRLSGNTIYF.

This clonotype was counted between two and nine times. CDR3 bases: TGTGCCACCAGCAGAGAAGAGACGGACTACGAGCAGTACTTC. It is translated as CATSREETDYEQYF. The rearrangement links TRBV15 to TRBJ2-7; D gene ambiguous. The CDR3 runs to 14 residues. Germline CDR1 LNHNV, CDR2 YYDKDF (reference sequence). V was pared by 0 bases and J by 3 bases, with 9 bases between.

The chain employs TRBV27 and TRBJ2-7; TRBD1 matches 7 bases. Unmatched junction bases numbered 7, after V lost 2 bases and J lost 6 bases. Germline V gives CDR1 MNHEY, CDR2 SMNVEV (reference sequence). This CDR3 spans 14 amino acids. The CDR3 nucleotides read TGTGCCAGCAGTTTAGGTGTGACAGGGCCCGAGCAGTACTTC. This codes for CASSLGVTGPEQYF.

This clonotype was detected many times. The rearrangement uses TRBV9 and TRBJ1-2; D unresolved. Germline V CDR1 and CDR2: SGDLS, YYNGEE. The germline V and J ends were trimmed by 0 bases and 14 bases, with 17 bases remaining between them. The CDR3 loop spans 13 amino acids. In DNA form, the CDR3 reads TGTGCCAGCAGCGTAGCTGATTGGGGAGGAAGGACCTTC. Protein sequence: CASSVADWGGRTF.

The sample holds a few counts of this clonotype. The rearrangement uses TRBV20-1 and TRBJ2-2, with a possible D match to TRBD1 (5 bases). The germline gives CDR1 DFQATT, CDR2 SNEGSKA (reference sequence). The ends were cut back, 0 bases at V and 3 bases at J, with 11 bases in the middle. The CDR3 has 15 residues. CDR3 sequence reads: CSARDRERDTGELFF. The DNA of the CDR3 is TGCAGTGCTAGAGACAGGGAACGTGACACCGGGGAGCTGTTTTTT.

This chain uses TRBV25-1 with TRBJ2-1; 7 bases align to TRBD1. Germline V CDR1 and CDR2: MGHDK, SYGVNS. The trim removed 7 bases at V and 5 bases at J, leaving 20 bases unmatched. This CDR3 has 18 amino acids. This CDR3 is CASKRSPPKTGRDNEQFF. CDR3 coding DNA: TGTGCCAGCAAAAGGTCCCCCCCTAAGACAGGGCGCGACAATGAGCAGTTCTTC. Filled out from reference TRBV25-1 and TRBJ2-1, the complete variable domain reads EADIYQTPRYLVIGTGKKITLECSQTMGHDKMYWYQQDPGMELHLIHYSYGVNSTEKGDLSSESTVSRIRTEHFPLTLESARPSHTSQYLCASKRSPPKTGRDNEQFFGPGTRLTVL.

A note on this clonotype: One end of the junction varies from germline; a read error may be responsible. This chain joins TRBV30 and TRBJ1-3, with D possibly matching TRBD1 (5 bases). The CDR3 sequence is 15 residues long. The germline CDR1 and CDR2 sequences are GTSNPN and SVGIG (reference sequence). In DNA, the CDR3 is TGTGCCTGGAGTGCGACAGACTACTCTGGAAACACCTTATATTTT. Protein product: CAWSATDYSGNTLYF.

This clonotype was recorded many times. The chain has TRBV4-3 and TRBJ2-1; tentatively, D is TRBD2 (5 bases). V dropped 2 bases and J dropped 8 bases, with 16 bases sitting between them. Per germline, CDR1 LGHNA and CDR2 YSLEER. There are 15 residues in the CDR3. As DNA, the CDR3 is TGCGCCAGCAGCCAACTTAGCGTAGCTGGCGATGAGCAGTTCTTC. This encodes CASSQLSVAGDEQFF.

CDR3 sequence reads: CASSPKPDYYEQYF. Here the CDR3 DNA reads TGTGCCAGCAGCCCCAAACCTGATTACTACGAGCAGTACTTC. J is TRBJ2-7 and V is TRBV9; D unresolved. The CDR3 has 14 amino acids. Germline V gene sequence: CDR1 SGDLS, CDR2 YYNGEE. V was cut by 4 bases and J by 3 bases, with 14 bases left in between.

At least ten counts were recorded for this clonotype. The chain carries TRBV6-2 or TRBV6-3 and TRBJ2-5; no clear D. V shed 6 bases and J shed 1 base, with 12 bases lying between them. CDR1 is MNHEY and CDR2 is SVGEGT in the germline V gene. This CDR3 region has 14 residues. The CDR3 spells CASSLTSLQETQYF. CDR3 in DNA: TGTGCCAGCAGCCTAACGAGCCTCCAAGAGACCCAGTACTTC.

The chain links TRBV6-2 or TRBV6-3 to TRBJ2-7; 7 nucleotides match TRBD1. J gave up 3 bases and V 6 bases, and 11 bases lay outside the gene matches. Germline V lookup: CDR1 MNHEY, CDR2 SVGEGT. This CDR3 region has 15 residues. The CDR3, as DNA: TGTGCCAGCAGCCCCGGGACAGTCCTCGACTACGAGCAGTACTTC. Translated, it gives CASSPGTVLDYEQYF.

This chain connects TRBV25-1 to TRBJ2-7, with D unclear. The V end lost 6 bases, the J end lost 2 bases, and 11 bases lay between the germline ends. This CDR3 is 13 amino acids long. The germline V gene encodes CDR1 MGHDK and CDR2 SYGVNS. The CDR3 coding sequence is TGTGCCAGCAGGGGCCGGCTAGCCTACGAGCAGTACTTC. It encodes CASRGRLAYEQYF.

This clonotype was seen at least ten times. The genes are TRBV10-3 and TRBJ2-3; TRBD1 matches 7 bases. Germline CDR1 is ENHRY and CDR2 is SYGVKD. The CDR3 runs to 13 residues. Trimming removed 9 bases from V and 6 bases from J; junction bases left unmatched: 9. This CDR3 reads CAIRDRELDTQYF. Written as DNA, the CDR3 is TGTGCCATTCGAGACAGGGAACTTGATACGCAGTATTTT.

Ten or more counts support this clonotype. CDR3 in DNA: TGTGCCAGCAGCTTAGCGGCAGGGGCGGTCCAAGAGACCCAGTACTTC. It codes for CASSLAAGAVQETQYF. V is TRBV7-9 and J is TRBJ2-5, with D tentatively TRBD1 (6 bases). V was cut by 0 bases and J by 1 base, with 12 bases left in between. Germline assignment: CDR1 SEHNR and CDR2 FQNEAQ (reference sequence). This CDR3 comprises 16 residues.

This clonotype was seen at least ten times. This sequence joins TRBV2 and TRBJ2-1, with 8 bases that match TRBD1. Per germline, CDR1 SNHLY and CDR2 FYNNEI. The V segment lost 3 bases and the J segment 4 bases; nucleotides outside the gene matches: 5. The CDR3 is 15 residues long. The CDR3 protein is CASSDIQGGYNEQFF. For the CDR3, the DNA is TGTGCCAGCAGTGACATACAGGGGGGATACAATGAGCAGTTCTTC.

This clonotype was detected many times. This chain joins TRBV6-4 and TRBJ1-2; tentative D call: TRBD1 (6 bases). This CDR3 contains 12 residues. Germline loops: CDR1 MRHNA, CDR2 SNTAGT. V lost 5 bases, J lost 10 bases, and 14 bases lay in between. This CDR3 reads CASSMSGGPYTF. CDR3 DNA: TGTGCCAGCAGTATGTCCGGGGGGCCCTACACCTTC.

The DNA for the CDR3 is TGTGCCAGCAGCCCACCCCTGGGCCGACTAAAAGAGAATGAGCAGTTCTTC. It translates to CASSPPLGRLKENEQFF. The chain carries TRBV7-9 and TRBJ2-1; D possibly corresponds to TRBD2 (5 bases). CDR1 and CDR2 from the germline V gene are SEHNR and FQNEAQ (reference sequence). CDR3 length: 17 residues. Trimming shortened V by 5 bases and J by 7 bases, and 24 bases separated the two germline ends.

This clonotype was seen only a few times. The rearrangement links TRBV20-1 to TRBJ2-7; unclear D gene. V was trimmed by 5 bases and J by 5 bases, leaving 7 bases between them. Germline-derived CDR1 and CDR2 are DFQATT and SNEGSKA (reference sequence). The CDR3 totals 10 residues. CDR3: CSAWTDEQYF. The CDR3 nucleotides are TGCAGTGCTTGGACCGACGAGCAGTACTTC.

This clonotype appeared many times. This sequence joins TRBV20-1 and TRBJ1-6; 8 bases map to TRBD1. The CDR3 runs 16 residues. With 6 bases clipped from V and 0 bases from J, the junction kept 7 bases outside the gene matches. The germline gives CDR1 DFQATT, CDR2 SNEGSKA (reference sequence). The CDR3 here is CSAWDRTSSYNSPLHF. CDR3 coding DNA: TGCAGTGCCTGGGACAGGACGAGCTCCTATAATTCACCCCTCCACTTT.

V and J are TRBV12-3 or TRBV12-4 and TRBJ1-1; TRBD1 might be the D (6 bases). The germline V and J ends were trimmed by 10 bases and 4 bases, with 16 bases remaining between them. The CDR3 spans 13 residues. The CDR3 region has the DNA TGTGCCACCGAAGGGGGGGGAGGCACTGAAGCTTTCTTT. It yields the protein CATEGGGGTEAFF.

This clonotype was recorded many times. The V gene is TRBV12-3 or TRBV12-4, the J gene TRBJ2-7; 9 bases line up with TRBD1. With V trimmed by 6 bases and J by 2 bases, 5 bases remained unmatched. The CDR3 extends over 14 amino acids. CDR3: CASSPGQGTYEQYF. DNA for the CDR3: TGTGCCAGCAGCCCGGGACAGGGTACCTACGAGCAGTACTTC.